These T cell receptor beta chains were read from a single sample in a study of blood T cell repertoires in COVID-19. The table came from immunoSEQ multiplex PCR; TCRdb's copy has only in-frame clones and leaves some out. The sample includes hundreds of thousands of clones, 85% of them seen just once. The sequenced sample was PBMCs or T cells enriched from blood (not recorded which). These receptor sequences come from a woman aged 50 to 60 with acute COVID-19. The CDR3 runs from the conserved cysteine through the conserved F or W. A D gene is named only where the DNA matches it firmly. Expanded clones are given a class, and other clones once, few, many or no size at all.

clone size: NA; J gene: TRBJ2-5; D gene: NA; V gene: TRBV12-1; CDR3 DNA: TGTGCCAGCAGCCTCGGGTCCACGAAGGAGGAGACCCAGTACTTC; CDR3 protein: CASSLGSTKEETQYF
clone size: NA; J gene: TRBJ2-1; D gene: TRBD1; V gene: TRBV6-5; CDR3 DNA: TGTGCCAGCAGTTACTACGGGACAGGGGGGCGGGAGCAGTTCTTC; CDR3 protein: CASSYYGTGGREQFF
clone size: NA; J gene: TRBJ1-1; D gene: TRBD1; V gene: TRBV30; CDR3 DNA: TGTGCCTGGAGTGTGGACAGGACCTCGTTCATGAACACTGAAGCTTTCTTT; CDR3 protein: CAWSVDRTSFMNTEAFF
clone size: few; J gene: TRBJ1-1; D gene: NA; V gene: TRBV25-1; CDR3 DNA: TGTGCCAGCAGTGAATCGGTGGGGCGGTTCACTGAAGCTTTCTTT; CDR3 protein: CASSESVGRFTEAFF
clone size: NA; J gene: TRBJ1-6; D gene: TRBD1; V gene: TRBV5-1; CDR3 DNA: TGCGCCAGCAGCTTGGCCCTAGGACAGGGAACACCCCTCCACTTT; CDR3 protein: CASSLALGQGTPLHF
clone size: few; J gene: TRBJ1-2; D gene: NA; V gene: TRBV14; CDR3 DNA: TGTGCCAGCAGCCAGCCAGGATCCGGGGGAAACTATGGCTACACCTTC; CDR3 protein: CASSQPGSGGNYGYTF
clone size: NA; J gene: TRBJ1-2; D gene: TRBD1; V gene: TRBV4-3; CDR3 DNA: TGCGCCAGCAGCCGGGACAGGGACCCATCTAACTATGGCTACACCTTC; CDR3 protein: CASSRDRDPSNYGYTF
clone size: NA; J gene: TRBJ1-4; D gene: TRBD1; V gene: TRBV6-5; CDR3 DNA: TGTGCCAGCAGTTACGGGACAGTTAAACATGAAAAACTGTTTTTT; CDR3 protein: CASSYGTVKHEKLFF
clone size: NA; J gene: TRBJ1-2; D gene: NA; V gene: TRBV9; CDR3 DNA: TGTGCCAGCAGCGGGAGGGGTGTTAACTATGGCTACACCTTC; CDR3 protein: CASSGRGVNYGYTF
clone size: few; J gene: TRBJ2-5; D gene: NA; V gene: TRBV5-1; CDR3 DNA: TGCGCCAGCTGTCGGAGGGAGAGAGAGACCCAGTACTTC; CDR3 protein: CASCRRERETQYF
clone size: NA; J gene: TRBJ1-1; D gene: TRBD1; V gene: TRBV3-1/TRBV3-2; CDR3 DNA: TGTGCCAGCAGTCCAGGGGGGATGACTGAAGCTTTCTTT; CDR3 protein: CASSPGGMTEAFF
clone size: NA; J gene: TRBJ2-5; D gene: TRBD1; V gene: TRBV29-1; CDR3 DNA: TGCAGCGTTGTTACAGGGGGAGGTGAGACCCAGTACTTC; CDR3 protein: CSVVTGGGETQYF
clone size: once; J gene: TRBJ2-1; D gene: TRBD2; V gene: TRBV9; CDR3 DNA: TGTGCCAGCAGCCTTAGCCGCCTAGCGGGCTCCTACAATGAGCAGTTCTTC; CDR3 protein: CASSLSRLAGSYNEQFF
clone size: NA; J gene: TRBJ2-4; D gene: NA; V gene: TRBV6-2/TRBV6-3; CDR3 DNA: TGTGCCAGCAGTGACCAGGTCTCCAGTGGGTACATTCAGTACTTC; CDR3 protein: CASSDQVSSGYIQYF
clone size: NA; J gene: TRBJ1-1; D gene: TRBD1; V gene: TRBV18; CDR3 DNA: TGTGCCAGCTCCCCCGGGACAGGGAAAATGAACACTGAAGCTTTCTTT; CDR3 protein: CASSPGTGKMNTEAFF
clone size: NA; J gene: TRBJ2-7; D gene: NA; V gene: TRBV6-5; CDR3 DNA: TGTGCCAGCAGTTACTCGGAGGGTGAAGCCTACGAGCAGTACTTC; CDR3 protein: CASSYSEGEAYEQYF
clone size: NA; J gene: TRBJ2-4; D gene: NA; V gene: TRBV30; CDR3 DNA: TGTGCCTGGGACCTAGGACAGTCCCTAGCCAAAAACATTCAGTACTTC; CDR3 protein: CAWDLGQSLAKNIQYF
clone size: NA; J gene: TRBJ1-5; D gene: TRBD1; V gene: TRBV5-8; CDR3 DNA: TGTGCCAGCAGCCTGGACAGGGCGGATCAGCCCCAGCATTTT; CDR3 protein: CASSLDRADQPQHF
clone size: few; J gene: TRBJ1-1; D gene: NA; V gene: TRBV5-1; CDR3 DNA: TGCGCCAGCAGCTTGTTCGGGGTTTCGACTGAAGCTTTCTTT; CDR3 protein: CASSLFGVSTEAFF
clone size: NA; J gene: TRBJ1-3; D gene: NA; V gene: TRBV5-6; CDR3 DNA: TGTGCCAGCAGCTTACGTGCGCGGGACACCATATATTTT; CDR3 protein: CASSLRARDTIYF
clone size: NA; J gene: TRBJ2-3; D gene: TRBD1; V gene: TRBV27; CDR3 DNA: TGTGCCAGCAGCCTACGGGACAGGTGGCCAGATACGCAGTATTTT; CDR3 protein: CASSLRDRWPDTQYF
clone size: NA; J gene: TRBJ1-5; D gene: TRBD1; V gene: TRBV10-3; CDR3 DNA: TGTGCCATCAGTGGGACCGGGACAGGGGTCCAGCCCCAGCATTTT; CDR3 protein: CAISGTGTGVQPQHF
clone size: NA; J gene: TRBJ2-7; D gene: NA; V gene: TRBV7-2; CDR3 DNA: TGTGCCAGCAGCTTAGCGTCCCAAGGAAAGCGGGTTCCCTACGAGCAGTACTTC; CDR3 protein: CASSLASQGKRVPYEQYF
clone size: NA; J gene: TRBJ2-1; D gene: TRBD2; V gene: TRBV7-2; CDR3 DNA: TGTGCCAGCAGCTTAGTAATTAGCGGGGGGGCATCAGGAGAGCAGTTCTTC; CDR3 protein: CASSLVISGGASGEQFF
clone size: few; J gene: TRBJ1-1; D gene: TRBD1; V gene: TRBV5-1; CDR3 DNA: TGCGCCAGCAGCAGGGGACAGGGGAACACTGAAGCTTTCTTT; CDR3 protein: CASSRGQGNTEAFF
clone size: NA; J gene: TRBJ1-1; D gene: NA; V gene: TRBV19; CDR3 DNA: TGTGCCAGTAGTACAAACAGGGTCCTGGTGTACACTGAAGCTTTCTTT; CDR3 protein: CASSTNRVLVYTEAFF
clone size: NA; J gene: TRBJ2-2; D gene: NA; V gene: TRBV6-2/TRBV6-3; CDR3 DNA: TGTGCCAGCAGTTACTTCCCCCCGGGTCCGGACACCGGGGAGCTGTTTTTT; CDR3 protein: CASSYFPPGPDTGELFF
clone size: NA; J gene: TRBJ1-1; D gene: NA; V gene: TRBV7-8; CDR3 DNA: TGTGCCAGCAGATCTCGCGGGGGAACTTCTGAAGCTTTCTTT; CDR3 protein: CASRSRGGTSEAFF
clone size: NA; J gene: TRBJ2-7; D gene: NA; V gene: TRBV5-1; CDR3 DNA: TGCGCCAGCAGCTTGGTGGAGGGCGCATCCAACGAGCAGTACTTC; CDR3 protein: CASSLVEGASNEQYF
clone size: NA; J gene: TRBJ1-1; D gene: NA; V gene: TRBV10-3; CDR3 DNA: TGTGCCATAGTCGGGACACCGAACACTGAAGCTTTCTTT; CDR3 protein: CAIVGTPNTEAFF
clone size: NA; J gene: TRBJ1-4; D gene: NA; V gene: TRBV21-1; CDR3 DNA: TGTGCCAGCAGCATTATGTCCCGGGACAGGGGGCGAAATGGCCGTGAAAAACTGTTTTTT; CDR3 protein: CASSIMSRDRGRNGREKLFF
clone size: NA; J gene: TRBJ1-2; D gene: NA; V gene: TRBV7-3; CDR3 DNA: TGTGCCAGCAGCTTAGACAGTGCCACTAACTATGGCTACACCTTC; CDR3 protein: CASSLDSATNYGYTF
clone size: NA; J gene: TRBJ2-7; D gene: TRBD2; V gene: TRBV6-2/TRBV6-3; CDR3 DNA: TGTGCCAGCAGTAATAGCGGGGGGGCCTACGAGCAGTACTTC; CDR3 protein: CASSNSGGAYEQYF
clone size: NA; J gene: TRBJ1-2; D gene: NA; V gene: TRBV30; CDR3 DNA: TGTGCCTGGAGAATAACGGCCCGGGGCTATGGCTACACCTTC; CDR3 protein: CAWRITARGYGYTF
clone size: NA; J gene: TRBJ1-4; D gene: TRBD1; V gene: TRBV5-1; CDR3 DNA: TGCGCCAGCAGCTTGGAGGGGGCACGGGAAAAACTGTTTTTT; CDR3 protein: CASSLEGAREKLFF
clone size: NA; J gene: TRBJ1-1; D gene: TRBD1; V gene: TRBV7-9; CDR3 DNA: TGTGCCAGCAGCTCCGGACAGGTCTTTGAGGATGAAGCTTTCTTT; CDR3 protein: CASSSGQVFEDEAFF
clone size: NA; J gene: TRBJ1-1; D gene: TRBD1; V gene: TRBV10-3; CDR3 DNA: TGTGCCATCAGCGACAGGGTTGGGAACACTGAAGCTTTCTTT; CDR3 protein: CAISDRVGNTEAFF
clone size: NA; J gene: TRBJ2-4; D gene: NA; V gene: TRBV7-2; CDR3 DNA: TGTGCCAGCAGCTCGAGCGGAACAGGGGCCAAAAACATTCAGTACTTC; CDR3 protein: CASSSSGTGAKNIQYF
clone size: NA; J gene: TRBJ2-1; D gene: TRBD2; V gene: TRBV19; CDR3 DNA: TGTGCCAGTAGTATGGGGATAGCGGGGGGCCCTGGGTCCTACAATGAGCAGTTCTTC; CDR3 protein: CASSMGIAGGPGSYNEQFF
clone size: NA; J gene: TRBJ2-1; D gene: NA; V gene: TRBV19; CDR3 DNA: TGTGCCAGTAGTATCAGGGATGGGTTGGGTGAGCAGTTCTTC; CDR3 protein: CASSIRDGLGEQFF
clone size: NA; J gene: TRBJ2-7; D gene: TRBD1; V gene: TRBV3-1/TRBV3-2; CDR3 DNA: TGTGCCAGCAGCCGGGACAGCTACGAGCAGTACTTC; CDR3 protein: CASSRDSYEQYF
clone size: NA; J gene: TRBJ1-6; D gene: NA; V gene: TRBV20-1; CDR3 DNA: TGCAGTGCTAGTTCAGTGGATAATTCACCCCTCCACTTT; CDR3 protein: CSASSVDNSPLHF
clone size: NA; J gene: TRBJ1-1; D gene: NA; V gene: TRBV3-1/TRBV3-2; CDR3 DNA: TGTGCCAGCAGTCTCCACGACATGAACACTGAAGCTTTCTTT; CDR3 protein: CASSLHDMNTEAFF
clone size: NA; J gene: TRBJ2-2; D gene: TRBD2; V gene: TRBV24-1; CDR3 DNA: TGTGCCACCAGTGGAGGTAGCGGGGGATACACCGGGGAGCTGTTTTTT; CDR3 protein: CATSGGSGGYTGELFF
clone size: NA; J gene: TRBJ2-1; D gene: NA; V gene: TRBV10-2; CDR3 DNA: TGCGCCAGCAGCCTCTCCGGGGAGCAGTTCTTC; CDR3 protein: CASSLSGEQFF
clone size: NA; J gene: TRBJ1-1; D gene: NA; V gene: TRBV4-1; CDR3 DNA: TGCGCCAGCAGCCGTGGAGGAGCTGAAGCTTTCTTT; CDR3 protein: CASSRGGAEAFF
clone size: NA; J gene: TRBJ2-1; D gene: NA; V gene: TRBV19; CDR3 DNA: TGTGCCAGTAGTATACGGAGAGAGCAGTTCTTC; CDR3 protein: CASSIRREQFF
clone size: NA; J gene: TRBJ1-5; D gene: NA; V gene: TRBV7-2; CDR3 DNA: TGTGCCAGCAATTCGGGGGGGGGCCTCGGTCAGCCCCAGCATTTT; CDR3 protein: CASNSGGGLGQPQHF
clone size: NA; J gene: TRBJ2-7; D gene: NA; V gene: TRBV5-1; CDR3 DNA: TGCGCCAGCAGGAGGGACACAACCTACGAGCAGTACTTC; CDR3 protein: CASRRDTTYEQYF
clone size: NA; J gene: TRBJ1-2; D gene: NA; V gene: TRBV3-1/TRBV3-2; CDR3 DNA: TGTGCCAGCAGCCAAGATCAAGAAGGCTGGGGGCGTAGGTCCTTTTTTTATGGCTACACCTTC; CDR3 protein: CASSQDQEGWGRRSFFYGYTF